The T cell receptor beta chain under discussion was sequenced for a study of cytomegalovirus exposure and HLA in healthy donors. CDR3 size: 13 residues. Trimming removed 3 bases at V and 4 bases at J, with 10 bases between. Germline-derived CDR1 and CDR2 are SGDLS and YYNGEE. The primer mix had 60 Vbeta and 13 Jbeta primers. Clones were sequenced by immunoSEQ multiplex PCR, and TCRdb holds only the in-frame ones, with some missing. In the table there are some 98,000 clones, roughly 76% of which are singletons. This clone occurred once. This chain uses TRBV9 with TRBJ1-2, with a weak D call TRBD1 (5 bases). The sequence derives from a middle-aged man in good health and CMV-seronegative. The source material was PBMCs. The DNA of the CDR3 is TGTGCCAGCAGCGGGATGACAGTCTATGGCTACACCTTC. This sequence encodes CASSGMTVYGYTF.